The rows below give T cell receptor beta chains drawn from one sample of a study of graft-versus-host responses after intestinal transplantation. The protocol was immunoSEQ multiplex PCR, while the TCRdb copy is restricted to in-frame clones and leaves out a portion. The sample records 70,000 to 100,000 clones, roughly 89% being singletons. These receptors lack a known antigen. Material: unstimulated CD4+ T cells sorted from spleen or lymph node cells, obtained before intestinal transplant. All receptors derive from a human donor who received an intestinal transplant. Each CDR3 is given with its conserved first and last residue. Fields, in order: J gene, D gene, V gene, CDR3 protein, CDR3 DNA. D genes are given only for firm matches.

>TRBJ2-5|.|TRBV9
CASSVEERGADTQYF
TGTGCCAGCAGCGTAGAGGAACGGGGGGCCGACACCCAGTACTTC
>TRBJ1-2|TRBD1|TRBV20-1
CSALQGAGYTF
TGCAGTGCTTTACAGGGGGCTGGCTACACCTTC
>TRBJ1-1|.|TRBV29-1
CSVGGVLNTEAFF
TGCAGCGTTGGGGGGGTGCTGAACACTGAAGCTTTCTTT
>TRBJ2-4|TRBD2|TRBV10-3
CASRSGRAGNIQYF
TGTGCCAGCCGTAGCGGGAGGGCCGGGAACATTCAGTACTTC
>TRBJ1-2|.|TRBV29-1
CSVEPRHAGYGYTF
TGCAGCGTTGAGCCGAGACACGCAGGCTATGGCTACACCTTC
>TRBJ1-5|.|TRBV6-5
CASSAGGNQPQHF
TGTGCCAGCAGTGCCGGAGGGAACCAGCCCCAGCATTTT
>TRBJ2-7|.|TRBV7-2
CASSLEREREQYF
TGTGCCAGCAGCTTAGAACGGGAGCGGGAGCAGTACTTC
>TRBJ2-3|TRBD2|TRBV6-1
CATKRGLAGTDTQYF
TGTGCCACTAAAAGAGGACTAGCGGGCACAGATACGCAGTATTTT
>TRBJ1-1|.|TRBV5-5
CASSLAGVPNTEAFF
TGTGCCAGCAGCCTCGCAGGGGTCCCCAACACTGAAGCTTTCTTT
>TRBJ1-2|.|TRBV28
CASSPNNYGYTF
TGTGCCAGCAGTCCCAATAACTATGGCTACACCTTC
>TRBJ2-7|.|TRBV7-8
CASSLRESDSYEQYF
TGTGCCAGCAGCTTACGGGAGAGCGACTCCTACGAGCAGTACTTC
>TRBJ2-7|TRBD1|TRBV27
CASSLGQGTEQYF
TGTGCCAGCAGTCTTGGACAGGGTACCGAGCAGTACTTC
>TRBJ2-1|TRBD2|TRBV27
CASLQTSGSVYNEQFF
TGTGCCAGCCTTCAGACTAGCGGGAGTGTCTACAATGAGCAGTTCTTC
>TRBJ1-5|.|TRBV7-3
CASSLTANQPQHF
TGTGCCAGCAGCTTAACGGCAAATCAGCCCCAGCATTTT
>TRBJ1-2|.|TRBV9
CASNLGDGAYGYTF
TGTGCCAGCAACTTAGGGGATGGGGCATATGGCTACACCTTC
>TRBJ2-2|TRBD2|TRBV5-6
CASSSGLAGLTGELFF
TGTGCCAGCAGCTCAGGACTAGCGGGGCTAACCGGGGAGCTGTTTTTT
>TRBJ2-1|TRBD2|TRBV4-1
CASSYTSGGLINEQFF
TGCGCCAGCAGCTATACTAGCGGGGGGTTAATCAATGAGCAGTTCTTC
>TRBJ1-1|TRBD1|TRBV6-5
CASSYGTGYDTEAFF
TGTGCCAGCAGTTACGGGACAGGGTACGACACTGAAGCTTTCTTT
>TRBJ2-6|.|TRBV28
CASSLSGFSGANVLTF
TGTGCCAGCAGTTTATCAGGGTTCTCTGGGGCCAACGTCCTGACTTTC
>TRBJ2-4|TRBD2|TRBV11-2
CASSWLSGGASGNIQYF
TGTGCCAGCAGCTGGCTAAGCGGGGGGGCCTCGGGTAACATTCAGTACTTC
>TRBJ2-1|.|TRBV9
CASSSSSRGYYNEQFF
TGTGCCAGCAGCTCCTCGAGTCGGGGGTACTACAATGAGCAGTTCTTC